Listed below are T cell receptor beta chains from one sample, sequenced in a study of blood T cell repertoires in COVID-19. Generated by immunoSEQ multiplex PCR, the TCRdb table keeps only in-frame clones and is missing some. The sample shows about 180,000 clones, 80% of them seen only once. The specimen sequenced was PBMCs or T cells enriched from blood (not recorded which). All receptors derive from a man in his sixties who had been exposed to COVID-19. Both conserved end residues are part of each CDR3. D genes are given only for firm matches. Size tells how often a clone was seen (once, few, many) or the class of an expanded clone, and some rows leave it out.

>TRBV6-5|.|TRBJ1-1|few
CASGGGYGAFF
TGTGCCAGTGGTGGGGGCTACGGAGCTTTCTTT
>TRBV6-5|.|TRBJ2-7|.
CASSYSRGAPYEQYF
TGTGCCAGCAGTTATTCCAGGGGGGCCCCCTACGAGCAGTACTTC
>TRBV3-1/TRBV3-2|TRBD1|TRBJ1-5|.
CASSPGQGNQPQHF
TGTGCCAGCAGCCCGGGACAGGGGAATCAGCCCCAGCATTTT
>TRBV9|.|TRBJ1-1|.
CASSLGGAVNTEAFF
TGTGCCAGCAGCCTTGGAGGGGCGGTGAACACTGAAGCTTTCTTT
>TRBV6-5|TRBD1|TRBJ2-7|.
CASSYSPGGRSYEQYF
TGTGCCAGCAGTTACTCTCCAGGGGGCCGTTCCTACGAGCAGTACTTC
>TRBV2|.|TRBJ2-2|.
CASSELSYTGELFF
TGTGCCAGCAGTGAATTATCCTACACCGGGGAGCTGTTTTTT
>TRBV7-9|TRBD2|TRBJ2-7|.
CASSLSAGLAGGPQYEQYF
TGTGCCAGCAGCTTGTCCGCGGGACTAGCGGGAGGGCCTCAGTACGAGCAGTACTTC
>TRBV14|TRBD1|TRBJ2-7|.
CASSQAGQGFLDEQYF
TGTGCCAGCAGCCAAGCGGGACAGGGATTCCTGGACGAGCAGTACTTC
>TRBV7-8|.|TRBJ1-5|.
CASSLLGGFVNQPQHF
TGTGCCAGCAGCCTCCTGGGGGGGTTCGTGAATCAGCCCCAGCATTTT
>TRBV29-1|TRBD1|TRBJ2-1|.
CSVEGGGEDNEQFF
TGCAGCGTTGAAGGAGGGGGCGAGGACAATGAGCAGTTCTTC
>TRBV29-1|.|TRBJ1-6|.
CSVEESANSPLHF
TGCAGCGTTGAGGAGAGCGCCAATTCACCCCTCCACTTT
>TRBV11-3|TRBD1|TRBJ2-2|once
CASSGTGLNTGELFF
TGTGCCAGCAGCGGGACAGGGTTGAACACCGGGGAGCTGTTTTTT
>TRBV5-1|TRBD2|TRBJ2-3|.
CASSLPLAVTTDTQYF
TGCGCCAGCAGTCTGCCCCTAGCGGTTACCACAGATACGCAGTATTTT
>TRBV5-1|TRBD1|TRBJ2-7|.
CASSGGPGQGVYEQYF
TGCGCCAGCAGCGGGGGGCCGGGACAGGGAGTCTACGAGCAGTACTTC
>TRBV18|TRBD1|TRBJ2-1|once
CASTGGNAYNEQFF
TGTGCCAGCACAGGGGGTAATGCCTACAATGAGCAGTTCTTC
>TRBV5-1|TRBD1|TRBJ1-2|few
CASSLAGQEDASYGYTF
TGCGCCAGCAGCTTGGCCGGACAGGAAGACGCGAGCTATGGCTACACCTTC
>TRBV6-2/TRBV6-3|.|TRBJ2-7|once
CASSYSSGAGNEQYF
TGTGCCAGCAGTTACTCTTCAGGGGCCGGGAACGAGCAGTACTTC
>TRBV7-2|TRBD2|TRBJ2-1|.
CASSPTSGGYNEQFF
TGTGCCAGCAGCCCGACTAGCGGGGGGTACAATGAGCAGTTCTTC
>TRBV12-5|TRBD1|TRBJ2-1|.
CASGTTGAGSYNEQFF
TGTGCTAGTGGCACCACAGGGGCTGGGTCCTACAATGAGCAGTTCTTC
>TRBV5-5|.|TRBJ2-7|.
CASSFEAGSSYEQYF
TGTGCCAGCAGCTTTGAGGCGGGGAGCTCCTACGAGCAGTACTTC
>TRBV19|.|TRBJ1-5|.
CASSMIRSQPQHF
TGTGCCAGTAGTATGATTCGGAGTCAGCCCCAGCATTTT
>TRBV7-8|TRBD2|TRBJ2-2|.
CASSFREGSGELFF
TGTGCCAGCAGCTTTAGGGAGGGATCCGGGGAGCTGTTTTTT
>TRBV10-1|TRBD2|TRBJ2-7|.
CASSESTSDEQYF
TGCGCCAGCAGTGAGTCAACTAGCGACGAGCAGTACTTC
>TRBV19|.|TRBJ1-3|.
CASSTVRTAGNTIYF
TGTGCCAGTAGTACAGTCAGGACAGCGGGAAACACCATATATTTT
>TRBV9|TRBD1|TRBJ1-4|.
CASSSGTDNEKLFF
TGTGCCAGCAGCTCCGGGACAGATAATGAAAAACTGTTTTTT
>TRBV24-1|TRBD2|TRBJ2-3|.
CATSDLTSGSVTQYF
TGTGCCACCAGTGATTTGACTAGCGGGAGTGTTACGCAGTATTTT
>TRBV27|TRBD1|TRBJ1-5|.
CASSLRDRAQPQHF
TGTGCCAGCAGTTTGCGGGACAGGGCTCAGCCCCAGCATTTT
>TRBV15|TRBD1|TRBJ1-2|.
CATSGQGSQNWNYGYTF
TGTGCCACCAGCGGACAGGGGTCCCAAAATTGGAACTATGGCTACACCTTC
>TRBV6-5|TRBD1|TRBJ1-5|.
CASSKDRGQGQPQHF
TGTGCCAGCAGCAAGGACAGGGGGCAGGGTCAGCCCCAGCATTTT
>TRBV7-9|TRBD2|TRBJ2-5|.
CASSSRTSKQETQYF
TGTGCCAGCAGCTCCCGGACTAGCAAACAAGAGACCCAGTACTTC
>TRBV29-1|TRBD1|TRBJ2-1|.
CSVSQTGGAYNEQFF
TGCAGCGTCTCACAGACAGGGGGCGCCTACAATGAGCAGTTCTTC
>TRBV24-1|TRBD1|TRBJ2-3|.
CATSRGLSTDTQYF
TGTGCCACCTCCAGGGGGCTGAGCACAGATACGCAGTATTTT
>TRBV21-1|.|TRBJ2-5|once
CASRQWCRETQYF
TGTGCCAGCAGACAGTGGTGTCGAGAGACCCAGTACTTC
>TRBV10-1|.|TRBJ1-1|.
CASSERRLMNTEAFF
TGCGCCAGCAGTGAGCGTCGACTGATGAACACTGAAGCTTTCTTT
>TRBV2|TRBD1|TRBJ1-5|once
CASTGGQPQHF
TGTGCCAGCACAGGGGGCCAGCCCCAGCATTTT
>TRBV9|TRBD2|TRBJ2-2|few
CASSVSPSLAVTGELFF
TGTGCCAGCAGCGTATCTCCCTCACTAGCGGTTACCGGGGAGCTGTTTTTT
>TRBV6-1|TRBD1|TRBJ1-5|.
CASSEVGQGTQPQHF
TGTGCCAGCAGTGAAGTGGGACAGGGGACTCAGCCCCAGCATTTT
>TRBV18|TRBD2|TRBJ2-7|.
CASSPPGLANEQYF
TGTGCCAGCTCACCTCCGGGACTAGCAAACGAGCAGTACTTC
>TRBV10-3|TRBD1|TRBJ1-6|.
CAIGGTGYNSPLHF
TGTGCCATCGGAGGGACAGGGTATAATTCACCCCTCCACTTT
>TRBV6-5|.|TRBJ1-2|.
CASSQQAGGYGYTF
TGTGCCAGCAGTCAACAGGCTGGAGGGTATGGCTACACCTTC
>TRBV19|TRBD1|TRBJ2-7|.
CATEGQGSYEQYF
TGTGCCACCGAGGGACAGGGCTCCTACGAGCAGTACTTC